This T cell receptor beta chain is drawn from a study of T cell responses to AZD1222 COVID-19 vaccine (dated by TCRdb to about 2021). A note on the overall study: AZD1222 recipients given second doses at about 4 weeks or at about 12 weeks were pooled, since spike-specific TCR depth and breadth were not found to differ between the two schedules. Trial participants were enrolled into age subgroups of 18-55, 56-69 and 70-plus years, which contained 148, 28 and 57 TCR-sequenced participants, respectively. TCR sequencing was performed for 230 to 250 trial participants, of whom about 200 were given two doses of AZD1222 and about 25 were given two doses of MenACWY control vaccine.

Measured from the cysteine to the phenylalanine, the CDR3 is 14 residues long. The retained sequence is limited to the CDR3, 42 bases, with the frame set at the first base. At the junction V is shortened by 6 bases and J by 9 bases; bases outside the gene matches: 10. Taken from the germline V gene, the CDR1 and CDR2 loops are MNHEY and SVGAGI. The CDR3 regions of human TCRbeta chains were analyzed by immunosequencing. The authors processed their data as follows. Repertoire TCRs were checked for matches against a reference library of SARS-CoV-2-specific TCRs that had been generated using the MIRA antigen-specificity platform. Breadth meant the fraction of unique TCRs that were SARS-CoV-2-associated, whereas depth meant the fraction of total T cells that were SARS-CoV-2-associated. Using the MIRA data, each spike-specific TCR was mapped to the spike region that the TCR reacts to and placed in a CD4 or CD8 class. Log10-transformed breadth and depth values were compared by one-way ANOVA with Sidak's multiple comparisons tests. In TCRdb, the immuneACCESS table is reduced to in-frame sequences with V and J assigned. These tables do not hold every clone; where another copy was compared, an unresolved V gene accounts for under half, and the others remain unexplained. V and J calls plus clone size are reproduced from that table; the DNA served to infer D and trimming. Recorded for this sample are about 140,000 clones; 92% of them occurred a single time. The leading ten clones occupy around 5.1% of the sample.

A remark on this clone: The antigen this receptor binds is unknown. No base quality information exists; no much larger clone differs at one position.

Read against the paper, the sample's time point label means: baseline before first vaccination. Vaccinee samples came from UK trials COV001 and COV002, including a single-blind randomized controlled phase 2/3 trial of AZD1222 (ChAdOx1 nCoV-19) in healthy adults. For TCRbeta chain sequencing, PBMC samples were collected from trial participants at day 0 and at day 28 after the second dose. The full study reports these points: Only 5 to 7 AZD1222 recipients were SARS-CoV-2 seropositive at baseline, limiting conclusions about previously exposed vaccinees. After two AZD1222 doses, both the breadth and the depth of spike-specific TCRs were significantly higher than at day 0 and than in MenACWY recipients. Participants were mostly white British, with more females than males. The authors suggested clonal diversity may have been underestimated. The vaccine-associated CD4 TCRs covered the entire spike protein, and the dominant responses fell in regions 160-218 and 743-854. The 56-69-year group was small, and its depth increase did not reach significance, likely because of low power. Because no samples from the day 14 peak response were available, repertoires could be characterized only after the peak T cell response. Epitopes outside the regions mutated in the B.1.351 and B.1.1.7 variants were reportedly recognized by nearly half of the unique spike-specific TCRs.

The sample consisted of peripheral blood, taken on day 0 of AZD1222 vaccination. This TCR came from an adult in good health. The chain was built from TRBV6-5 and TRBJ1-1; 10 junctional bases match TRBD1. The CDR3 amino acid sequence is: CASRPTGGRFKAFF. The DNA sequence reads TGTGCCAGCAGACCGACAGGGGGCCGCTTCAAAGCTTTCTTT.